Presented here are 16 T cell receptor beta chains from one specimen sequenced in a study of radiation and T cells in renal cell carcinoma (TCRdb year 2020). Receptor libraries were prepared by the immunoSEQ multiplex PCR assay. The table comes from immuneACCESS by way of TCRdb, which keeps in-frame sequences with V and J called. Part of the clones is missing from these tables; in studies checked, under half for an unresolved V gene and the rest for unknown reasons. The sample table lists 22,000 or so clones, 40% to 55% of them with a count of one. The top ten clones comprise roughly 17% of the sample. Explained via the paper, the time point label denotes: tumor resected at nephrectomy. The treatment or condition label on this specimen signifies: 15 Gy SBRT to primary tumor, nephrectomy 4 weeks later. Sequencing was performed on tumor tissue, taken from a patient whose treatment included radiotherapy and nephrectomy. All receptors derive from a woman aged 45-65 years with renal cell carcinoma.

The chain couples TRBV5-6 to TRBJ1-1; maybe TRBD1 (6 bases). The CDR3 sequence is 13 residues long. Germline V gives CDR1 SGHDT, CDR2 YYEEEE. The V and J ends lost 5 bases and 10 bases respectively, with 18 bases between them. The CDR3 DNA reads as TGTGCCAGCAGTTATAGGGGGGCATCCAGAGCTTTCTTT. Translation gives CASSYRGASRAFF.

This clone was recorded a few times. V and J are TRBV25-1 and TRBJ1-1, with D possibly being TRBD1 (6 bases). V was pared by 7 bases and J by 1 base, with 13 bases between. Germline V gene lookup returns CDR1 MGHDK and CDR2 SYGVNS. The CDR3 runs to 14 residues. The DNA for the CDR3 is TGTGCCAGCAAGGGGGGTGCTGGGAACACTGAAGCTTTCTTT. Translation: CASKGGAGNTEAFF.

The genes are TRBV7-8 and TRBJ2-3, with D perhaps given as TRBD1 or TRBD2 (5 bases each). Trimming took off 1 base at V and 2 bases at J, with 7 bases between the two ends. The CDR3 totals 14 residues. CDR1 and CDR2 (germline): SGHVS, FQNEAQ. CDR3 bases: TGTGCCAGCAGCTTAGAGGGGACCACAGATACGCAGTATTTT. Translation: CASSLEGTTDTQYF.

In its sample, this clone was seen a few times. The V and J genes are TRBV29-1 and TRBJ2-2; D may be TRBD1 (6 bases). In germline, CDR1 is SQVTM, CDR2 ANQGSEA. The V gene lost 7 bases and the J gene lost 4 bases, with 10 bases spanning the gap. The CDR3 length is 12 residues. Here the CDR3 DNA reads TGCAGCGCCACGACAGGCACCGGGGAGCTGTTTTTT. This encodes CSATTGTGELFF.

The chain employs TRBV5-1 and TRBJ2-7; D is perhaps TRBD1 (5 bases). The germline V and J ends were trimmed by 2 bases and 2 bases, with 20 bases remaining between them. The CDR3 is 17 amino acids. Germline V gives CDR1 SGHRS, CDR2 YFSETQ. As DNA, the CDR3 is TGCGCCAGCAGCTTAGGGTACACGAGCACCAGGGCCTACGAGCAGTACTTC. This sequence encodes CASSLGYTSTRAYEQYF.

J is TRBJ2-5 and V is TRBV5-1, with 11 bases that match TRBD1. This CDR3 region has 14 residues. V was clipped by 2 bases and J by 5 bases; unmatched bases: 2. Germline V lookup: CDR1 SGHRS, CDR2 YFSETQ. The CDR3 nucleotides are TGCGCCAGCAGCTTCGGGACAGGGGGTGAGACCCAGTACTTC. Translating gives CASSFGTGGETQYF. The complete variable domain, with remaining parts taken from reference TRBV5-1 and TRBJ2-5, reads KAGVTQTPRYLIKTRGQQVTLSCSPISGHRSVSWYQQTPGQGLQFLFEYFSETQRNKGNFPGRFSGRQFSNSRSEMNVSTLELGDSALYLCASSFGTGGETQYFGPGTRLLVL.

In this sample, this clone turned up a few times. V gene TRBV2 combines with J gene TRBJ2-3; D gene uncertain. Germline lookup yields CDR1 SNHLY and CDR2 FYNNEI. CDR3 size: 12 residues. V dropped 9 bases and J dropped 4 bases, with 11 bases sitting between them. The CDR3 region has the DNA TGTGCCAGGGGCAGGTACGCAGATACGCAGTATTTT. Residues: CARGRYADTQYF.

This clone was counted between two and nine times. J is TRBJ1-6 and V is TRBV5-1; TRBD1 matches at 10 bases. Germline CDR1 is SGHRS and CDR2 is YFSETQ. V lost 1 base, J lost 7 bases, and 5 bases stayed unmatched. The CDR3 totals 16 residues. The DNA of the CDR3 is TGCGCCAGCAGCTTGAGCGGGACAGGGGCCAATTCACCCCTCCACTTT. Its protein product is CASSLSGTGANSPLHF.

This clone was recorded many times. The V gene is TRBV7-8, the J gene TRBJ1-4; D remains unclear. Between the trimmed V and J ends, which lost 0 bases and 2 bases, there was a span of 10 bases. The CDR3 covers 16 residues. The V gene's germline CDR1 is SGHVS and CDR2 FQNEAQ. CDR3 in DNA: TGTGCCAGCAGCTTAGCGCGAAGGCAGACTAATGAAAAACTGTTTTTT. Translation gives CASSLARRQTNEKLFF.

This clone was counted only a few times. Other DNA sequences within the sample encode an identical CDR3. V is TRBV10-3 and J is TRBJ2-3, with TRBD1 as a possible D gene (7 bases). Per germline, CDR1 ENHRY and CDR2 SYGVKD. V shed 4 bases and J shed 0 bases, with 14 bases lying between them. The CDR3 loop spans 16 amino acids. The CDR3 region has the DNA TGTGCCATCAGTGGCGGGGACAGTCGAAGCACAGATACGCAGTATTTT. This encodes CAISGGDSRSTDTQYF.

This clone was seen only a few times. The chain carries TRBV7-8 and TRBJ2-7, with a tentative D call TRBD2 (7 bases). Per germline, CDR1 SGHVS and CDR2 FQNEAQ. V lost 5 bases and J 5 bases, leaving 22 bases between the germline ends. The CDR3 extends over 16 amino acids. Here the CDR3 reads CASSAGGGATAHEQYF. CDR3 coding DNA: TGTGCCAGCAGCGCCGGAGGGGGGGCCACCGCCCACGAGCAGTACTTC.

The table lists this clone with a few counts. The rearrangement uses TRBV5-1 and TRBJ2-3; TRBD1 or TRBD2 may be the D gene (5 bases each). V was clipped by 0 bases and J by 1 base, with 15 bases between them. The germline gives CDR1 SGHRS, CDR2 YFSETQ. The CDR3 is 17 amino acids. The chain's CDR3 is CASSLVGTQAGTDTQYF. As DNA, the CDR3 is TGCGCCAGCAGCTTGGTGGGGACCCAGGCTGGCACAGATACGCAGTATTTT.

This chain joins TRBV5-6 and TRBJ1-6; 8 nucleotides agree with TRBD1. This CDR3 contains 13 residues. The V gene's germline CDR1 is SGHDT and CDR2 YYEEEE. Germline trimming cut 5 bases from V and 9 bases from J; bases unmatched to any gene: 4. CDR3 protein: CASRGTGVSPLHF. The CDR3 DNA is TGTGCCAGCAGAGGGACAGGCGTTTCACCCCTCCACTTT.

The rearrangement links TRBV7-3 to TRBJ2-5; 11 bases match TRBD2. Germline-derived CDR1 and CDR2 are SGHTA and FQGTGA. V gave up 0 bases and J gave up 1 base; unmatched junction bases: 1. There are 16 residues in the CDR3. DNA for the CDR3: TGTGCCAGCAGCTTAACAACTAGCGGGGGCCAAGAGACCCAGTACTTC. It yields the protein CASSLTTSGGQETQYF.

This clone has a count of ten or more. V and J are TRBV7-8 and TRBJ1-6; D gene unclear. The CDR3 sequence is 15 residues long. Germline V gene lookup returns CDR1 SGHVS and CDR2 FQNEAQ. Trimming took 3 bases from V and 4 from J, leaving 10 bases between them. The CDR3 DNA reads TGTGCCAGCAGCTTCCGACCGAAGTATAATTCACCCCTCCACTTT. Translating gives CASSFRPKYNSPLHF.

The CDR3, as DNA: TGTGCCTGGATGGAAGACAGGGGCGAACCTTCTAGCACAGATACGCAGTATTTT. Encoded protein: CAWMEDRGEPSSTDTQYF. This chain joins TRBV30 and TRBJ2-3, with 8 bases fitting TRBD1. The CDR3 length is 18 residues. V shed 4 bases, J shed 0 bases, and the junction held 15 bases outside the gene matches. Germline V gene data show CDR1 as GTSNPN and CDR2 as SVGIG (reference sequence).